One and the same sample provided the 8 T cell receptor beta chains below, sequenced in a study of blood T cell repertoires in COVID-19. Here immunoSEQ multiplex PCR was the method, and the copy in TCRdb shows in-frame clones only, minus some. The table includes fewer than 250,000 clones, around four fifths detected once. The sample was peripheral blood. These receptors were obtained from a man in his fifties or sixties with COVID-19, enrolled during active disease.

The genes are TRBV6-5 and TRBJ1-1, with a possible D match to TRBD1 (5 bases). Germline CDR1 reads MNHEY; CDR2 reads SVGAGI. CDR3 length: 14 residues. Deletions cut 3 bases from V and 8 bases from J, with 16 bases between. CDR3 loop: CASSYLQGTSEAFF. The CDR3 DNA reads as TGTGCCAGCAGTTATTTGCAGGGTACGTCCGAAGCTTTCTTT.

This clone was seen more than once but under ten times. CDR3 in DNA: TGTGCCAGCAGCGCCGGGACAGGGAATCAGCCCCAGCATTTT. Translating it yields CASSAGTGNQPQHF. The rearrangement joins TRBV6-5 to TRBJ1-5; 9 bases align to TRBD1. The CDR3 contains 14 residues. Germline lookup yields CDR1 MNHEY and CDR2 SVGAGI. J lost 4 bases, V lost 6 bases, and 4 bases had no gene match.

This chain joins TRBV4-2 and TRBJ1-3; D is possibly TRBD1 (5 bases). Looked up from germline, CDR1 is LGHNA and CDR2 is YNFKEQ. V was trimmed by 1 base and J by 1 base, leaving 14 bases between them. The CDR3 runs to 17 residues. CDR3 in DNA: TGTGCCAGCAGCCAAGTTGACAGAGCAAGTTCTGGAAACACCATATATTTT. Translated, it gives CASSQVDRASSGNTIYF.

The chain uses TRBV18 and TRBJ1-5, with D perhaps matching TRBD1 (5 bases). Per the germline V gene, CDR1 is KGHSH and CDR2 is LQKENI. The CDR3 loop spans 14 amino acids. V lost 2 bases and J lost 6, with 11 bases in between. This chain's CDR3 is CASSPAGQGQPQHF. As DNA, the CDR3 is TGTGCCAGCTCACCAGCAGGGCAGGGTCAGCCCCAGCATTTT.

V is TRBV5-1 and J is TRBJ1-4; D gene unclear. This CDR3 has 14 amino acids. Trimming stripped 0 bases from V and 5 bases from J, with 8 bases between. Per germline, CDR1 SGHRS and CDR2 YFSETQ. CDR3 sequence (DNA): TGCGCCAGCAGCTTGGGACATCAGAATGAAAAACTGTTTTTT. Its protein product is CASSLGHQNEKLFF. Full variable domain (missing parts from reference TRBV5-1 and TRBJ1-4): KAGVTQTPRYLIKTRGQQVTLSCSPISGHRSVSWYQQTPGQGLQFLFEYFSETQRNKGNFPGRFSGRQFSNSRSEMNVSTLELGDSALYLCASSLGHQNEKLFFGSGTQLSVL.

This chain connects TRBV5-1 to TRBJ1-2; a possible D gene is TRBD1 (5 bases). This CDR3 is 17 amino acids long. Germline V lookup: CDR1 SGHRS, CDR2 YFSETQ. The V gene lost 0 bases and the J gene lost 2 bases, with 17 bases spanning the gap. CDR3 amino acids: CASSLDFGGRANYGYTF. CDR3 sequence (DNA): TGCGCCAGCAGCTTGGATTTTGGTGGCAGGGCCAACTATGGCTACACCTTC.

V and J are TRBV19 and TRBJ1-5; 8 bases match TRBD1. This CDR3 is 16 amino acids long. After removal of 5 bases from V and 4 bases from J, the junction contained 10 bases not matched to a gene. Germline V CDR1 and CDR2: LNHDA, SQIVND (reference sequence). The CDR3 spells CASSQLQGVGNQPQHF. CDR3 nucleotides: TGTGCCAGTAGTCAATTACAGGGGGTAGGGAATCAGCCCCAGCATTTT.

The rearrangement joins TRBV6-1 to TRBJ1-5; TRBD1 aligns across 7 bases. V lost 1 base to trimming and J lost 7 bases; unmatched junction nucleotides: 4. CDR3 length: 14 amino acids. Germline-derived CDR1 and CDR2 are MNHNS and SASEGT. The CDR3, as DNA: TGTGCCAGCAGTGAAGGGGCAGGGGGACAGCCCCAGCATTTT. It translates to CASSEGAGGQPQHF.